This TCR beta chain was sequenced during a study of blood T cell repertoires in COVID-19. Study-wide background: From T cells, B-cell-depleted T cells, or PBMCs came the material, which was cDNA or gDNA.

The CDR3 extends over 15 amino acids. Germline CDR1 MNHEY, CDR2 SVGAGI. Trimming took 4 bases from V and 4 from J; bases not matched to a gene: 9. Per the study methods: For nucleated cells, counts were estimated from reference gene primer amplification. Sequenced by immunoSEQ multiplex PCR; TCRdb stores in-frame clones only, minus some. The V and J calls and clone size come from that table; D and trimming were worked out from the DNA. Of approximately 390,000 clones listed, 85% to 90% were seen once; the top ten hold about a tenth. Grouping used clinical history reported by participants in a survey and questionnaire. Recovered status in Cohort 3 required two negative PCRs, clearance, or symptom resolution.

This clonotype was sampled from a woman aged 45-65 years who had recovered from COVID-19. The sequenced sample consisted of PBMCs or T cells enriched from blood (not recorded which). The genes are TRBV6-5 and TRBJ2-7, with 8 bases lining up with TRBD2. The CDR3 DNA is TGTGCCAGCAGTTCCCTAACGGGGGGGAATTACGAGCAGTACTTC. This sequence encodes CASSSLTGGNYEQYF.